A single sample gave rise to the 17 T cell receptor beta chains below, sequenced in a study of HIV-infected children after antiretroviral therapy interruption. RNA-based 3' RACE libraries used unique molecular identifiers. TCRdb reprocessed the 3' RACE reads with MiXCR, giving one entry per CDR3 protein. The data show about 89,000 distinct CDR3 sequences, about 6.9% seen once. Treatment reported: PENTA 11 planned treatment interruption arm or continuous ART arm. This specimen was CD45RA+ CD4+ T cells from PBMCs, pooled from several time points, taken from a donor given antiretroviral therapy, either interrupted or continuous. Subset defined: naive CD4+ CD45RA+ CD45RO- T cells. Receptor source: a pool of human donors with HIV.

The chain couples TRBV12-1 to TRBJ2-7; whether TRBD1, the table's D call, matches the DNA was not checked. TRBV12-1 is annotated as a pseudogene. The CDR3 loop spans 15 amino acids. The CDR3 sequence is CASSWTATGVYEQYF. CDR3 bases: TGTGCCAGCAGCTGGACTGCGACAGGGGTCTACGAGCAGTACTTC.

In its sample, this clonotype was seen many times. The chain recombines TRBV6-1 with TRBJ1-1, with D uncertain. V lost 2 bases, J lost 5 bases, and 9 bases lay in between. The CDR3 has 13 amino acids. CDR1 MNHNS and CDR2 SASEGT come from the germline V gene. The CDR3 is CASSERPRTEAFF. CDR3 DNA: TGTGCCAGCAGTGAAAGGCCCAGGACTGAAGCTTTCTTT.

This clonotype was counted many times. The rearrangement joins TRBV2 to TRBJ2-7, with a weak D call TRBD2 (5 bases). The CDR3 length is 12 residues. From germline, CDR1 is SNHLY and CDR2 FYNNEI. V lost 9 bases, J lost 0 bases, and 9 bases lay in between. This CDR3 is CASSSFSYEQYF. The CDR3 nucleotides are TGTGCCAGTTCTAGCTTCTCCTACGAGCAGTACTTC.

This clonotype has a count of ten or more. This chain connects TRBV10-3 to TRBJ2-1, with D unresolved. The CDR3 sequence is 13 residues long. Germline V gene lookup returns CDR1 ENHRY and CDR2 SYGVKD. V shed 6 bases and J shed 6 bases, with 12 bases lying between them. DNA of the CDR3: TGTGCCATCAGGGCTAGTAAACCCAATGAGCAGTTCTTC. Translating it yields CAIRASKPNEQFF.

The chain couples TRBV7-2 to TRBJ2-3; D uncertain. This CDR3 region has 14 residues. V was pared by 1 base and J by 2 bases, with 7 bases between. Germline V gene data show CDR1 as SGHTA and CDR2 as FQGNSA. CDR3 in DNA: TGTGCCAGCAGCTTAGGGGTGTCCACAGATACGCAGTATTTT. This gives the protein CASSLGVSTDTQYF.

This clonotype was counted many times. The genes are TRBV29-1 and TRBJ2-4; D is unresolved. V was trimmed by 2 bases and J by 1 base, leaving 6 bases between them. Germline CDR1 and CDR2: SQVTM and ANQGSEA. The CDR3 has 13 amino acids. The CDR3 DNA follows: TGCAGCGTTGAATTCCGTGCCAAAAACATTCAGTACTTC. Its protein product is CSVEFRAKNIQYF.

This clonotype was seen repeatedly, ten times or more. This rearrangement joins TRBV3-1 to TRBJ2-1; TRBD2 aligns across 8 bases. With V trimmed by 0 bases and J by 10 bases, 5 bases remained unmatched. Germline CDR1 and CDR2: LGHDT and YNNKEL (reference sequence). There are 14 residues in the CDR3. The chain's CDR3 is CASSQEPQRGEQFF. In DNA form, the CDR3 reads TGTGCCAGCAGCCAAGAACCCCAGCGGGGGGAGCAGTTCTTC.

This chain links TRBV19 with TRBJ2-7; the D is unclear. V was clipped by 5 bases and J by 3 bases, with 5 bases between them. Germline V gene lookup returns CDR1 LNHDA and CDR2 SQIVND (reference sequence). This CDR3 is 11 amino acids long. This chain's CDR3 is CASSSLYEQYF. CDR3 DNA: TGTGCCAGTAGTTCGCTCTACGAGCAGTACTTC. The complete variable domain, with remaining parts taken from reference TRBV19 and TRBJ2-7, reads DGGITQSPKYLFRKEGQNVTLSCEQNLNHDAMYWYRQDPGQGLRLIYYSQIVNDFQKGDIAEGYSVSREKKESFPLTVTSAQKNPTAFYLCASSSLYEQYFGPGTRLTVT.

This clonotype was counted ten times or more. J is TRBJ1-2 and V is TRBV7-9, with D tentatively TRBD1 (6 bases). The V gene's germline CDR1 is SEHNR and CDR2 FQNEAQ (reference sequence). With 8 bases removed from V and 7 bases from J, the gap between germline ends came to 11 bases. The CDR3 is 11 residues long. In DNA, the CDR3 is TGTGCCAGCGGGCCAGGGGCTGGCTACACCTTC. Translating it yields CASGPGAGYTF.

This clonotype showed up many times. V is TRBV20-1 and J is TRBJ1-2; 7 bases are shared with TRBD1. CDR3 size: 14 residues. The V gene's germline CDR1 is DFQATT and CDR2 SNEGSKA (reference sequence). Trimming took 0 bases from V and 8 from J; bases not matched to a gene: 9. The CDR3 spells CSAREAGTAPGYTF. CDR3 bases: TGCAGTGCTAGAGAAGCCGGGACAGCACCAGGCTACACCTTC.

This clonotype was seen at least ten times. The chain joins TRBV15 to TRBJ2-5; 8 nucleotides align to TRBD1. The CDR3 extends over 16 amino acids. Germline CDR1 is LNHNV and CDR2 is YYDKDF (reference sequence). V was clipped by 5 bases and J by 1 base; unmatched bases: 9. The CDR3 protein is CATSGRQGYLQETQYF. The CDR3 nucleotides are TGTGCCACCAGCGGGAGACAGGGGTACCTCCAAGAGACCCAGTACTTC.

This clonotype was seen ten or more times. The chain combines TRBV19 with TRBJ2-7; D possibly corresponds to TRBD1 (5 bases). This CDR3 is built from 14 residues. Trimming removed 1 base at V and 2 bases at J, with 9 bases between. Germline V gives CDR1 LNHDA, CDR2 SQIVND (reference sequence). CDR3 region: CASSIGQGAYEQYF. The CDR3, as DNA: TGTGCCAGTAGTATAGGACAAGGGGCCTACGAGCAGTACTTC.

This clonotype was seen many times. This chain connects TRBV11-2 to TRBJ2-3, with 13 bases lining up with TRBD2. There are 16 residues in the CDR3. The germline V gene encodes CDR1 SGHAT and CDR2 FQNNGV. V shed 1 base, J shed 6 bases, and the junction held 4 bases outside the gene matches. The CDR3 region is CASSLVLAGGRDTQYF. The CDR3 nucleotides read TGTGCCAGCAGCTTAGTACTAGCGGGAGGGCGTGATACGCAGTATTTT. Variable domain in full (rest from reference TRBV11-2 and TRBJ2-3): EAGVAQSPRYKIIEKRQSVAFWCNPISGHATLYWYQQILGQGPKLLIQFQNNGVVDDSQLPKDRFSAERLKGVDSTLKIQPAKLEDSAVYLCASSLVLAGGRDTQYFGPGTRLTVL.

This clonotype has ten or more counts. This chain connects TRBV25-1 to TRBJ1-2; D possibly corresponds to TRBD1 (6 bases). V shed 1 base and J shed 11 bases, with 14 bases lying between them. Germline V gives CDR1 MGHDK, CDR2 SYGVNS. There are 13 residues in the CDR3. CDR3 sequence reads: CASSESLGTSYTF. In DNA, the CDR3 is TGTGCCAGCAGTGAATCCCTTGGGACATCTTACACCTTC.

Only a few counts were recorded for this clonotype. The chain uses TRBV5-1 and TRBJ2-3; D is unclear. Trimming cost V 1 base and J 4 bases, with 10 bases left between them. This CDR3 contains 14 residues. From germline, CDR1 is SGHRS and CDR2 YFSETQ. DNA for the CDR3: TGCGCCAGCAGCTTGATATCCGGCCCAGATACGCAGTATTTT. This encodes CASSLISGPDTQYF.

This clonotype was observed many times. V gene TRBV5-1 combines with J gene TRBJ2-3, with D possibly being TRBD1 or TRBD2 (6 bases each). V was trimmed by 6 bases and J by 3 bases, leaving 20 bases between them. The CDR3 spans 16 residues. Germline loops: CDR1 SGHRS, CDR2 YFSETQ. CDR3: CASTPGVRGRTDTQYF. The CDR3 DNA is TGCGCCAGCACCCCGGGGGTCCGGGGGCGAACAGATACGCAGTATTTT.

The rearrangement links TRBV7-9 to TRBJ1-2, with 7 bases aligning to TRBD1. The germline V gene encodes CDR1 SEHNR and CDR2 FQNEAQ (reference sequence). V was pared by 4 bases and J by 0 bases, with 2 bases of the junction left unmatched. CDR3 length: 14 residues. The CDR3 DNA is TGTGCCAGCAGCTCAGGGGGTACTAACTATGGCTACACCTTC. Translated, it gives CASSSGGTNYGYTF.